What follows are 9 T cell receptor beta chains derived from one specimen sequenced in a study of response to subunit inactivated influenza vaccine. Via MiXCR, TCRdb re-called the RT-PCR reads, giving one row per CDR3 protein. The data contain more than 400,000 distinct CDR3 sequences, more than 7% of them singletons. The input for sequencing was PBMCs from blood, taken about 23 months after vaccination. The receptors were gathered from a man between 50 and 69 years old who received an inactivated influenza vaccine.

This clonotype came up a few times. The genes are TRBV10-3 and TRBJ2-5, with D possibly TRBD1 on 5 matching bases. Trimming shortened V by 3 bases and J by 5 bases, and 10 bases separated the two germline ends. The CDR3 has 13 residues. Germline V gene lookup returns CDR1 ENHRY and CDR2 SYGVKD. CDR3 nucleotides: TGTGCCATCAGTGAATGGCAGGGCGAGACCCAGTACTTC. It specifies CAISEWQGETQYF.

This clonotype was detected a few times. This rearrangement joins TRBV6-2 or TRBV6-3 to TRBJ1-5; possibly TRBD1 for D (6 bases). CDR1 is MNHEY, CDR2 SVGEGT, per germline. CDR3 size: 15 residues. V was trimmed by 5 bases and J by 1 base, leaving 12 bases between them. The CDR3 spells CASSNLRGSNQPQHF. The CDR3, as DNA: TGTGCCAGCAGTAACCTCAGGGGAAGCAATCAGCCCCAGCATTTT.

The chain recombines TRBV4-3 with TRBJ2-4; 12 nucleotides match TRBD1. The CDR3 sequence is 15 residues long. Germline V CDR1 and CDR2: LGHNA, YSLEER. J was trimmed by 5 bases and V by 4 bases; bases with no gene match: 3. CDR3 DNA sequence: TGCGCCAGCAGCCGGGACAGGGGGCTGGAAAACATTCAGTACTTC. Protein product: CASSRDRGLENIQYF.

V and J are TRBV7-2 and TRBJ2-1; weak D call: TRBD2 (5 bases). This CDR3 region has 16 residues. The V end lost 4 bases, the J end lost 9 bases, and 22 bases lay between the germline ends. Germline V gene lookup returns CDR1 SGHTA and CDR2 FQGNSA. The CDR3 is CASSSEAASGMGEQFF. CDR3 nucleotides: TGTGCCAGCAGCTCAGAGGCGGCTTCCGGGATGGGTGAGCAGTTCTTC.

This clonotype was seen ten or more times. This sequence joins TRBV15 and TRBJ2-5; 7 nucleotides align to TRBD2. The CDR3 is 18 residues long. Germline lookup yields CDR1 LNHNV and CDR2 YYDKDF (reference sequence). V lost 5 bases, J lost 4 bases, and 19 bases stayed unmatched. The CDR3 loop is CATSEPFGTTVGLETQYF. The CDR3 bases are TGTGCCACCAGCGAGCCCTTCGGGACTACCGTTGGGCTAGAGACCCAGTACTTC.

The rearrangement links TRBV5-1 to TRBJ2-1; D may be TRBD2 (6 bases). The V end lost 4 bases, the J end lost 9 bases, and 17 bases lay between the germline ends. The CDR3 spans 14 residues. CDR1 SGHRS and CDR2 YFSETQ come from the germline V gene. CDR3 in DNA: TGCGCCAGCAGCCAAGGTTCGCGGGATTCTGAGCAGTTCTTC. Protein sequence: CASSQGSRDSEQFF.

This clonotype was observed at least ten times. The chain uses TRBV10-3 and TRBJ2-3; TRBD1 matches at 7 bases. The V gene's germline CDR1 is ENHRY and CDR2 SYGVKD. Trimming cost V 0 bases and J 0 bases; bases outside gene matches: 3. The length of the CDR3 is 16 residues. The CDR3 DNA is TGTGCCATCAGTGAGTCCACAGGGGTTAGCACAGATACGCAGTATTTT. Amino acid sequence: CAISESTGVSTDTQYF.

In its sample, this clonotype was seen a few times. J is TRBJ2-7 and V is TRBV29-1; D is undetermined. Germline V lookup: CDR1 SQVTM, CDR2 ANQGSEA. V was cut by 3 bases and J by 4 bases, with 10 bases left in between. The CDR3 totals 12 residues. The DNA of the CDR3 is TGCAGCGTTGAGGGTGGAACGTACGAGCAGTACTTC. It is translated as CSVEGGTYEQYF.

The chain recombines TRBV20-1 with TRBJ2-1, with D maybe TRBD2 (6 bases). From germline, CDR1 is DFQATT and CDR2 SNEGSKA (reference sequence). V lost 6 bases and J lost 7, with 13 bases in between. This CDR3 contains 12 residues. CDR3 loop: CSAGTSGNEQFF. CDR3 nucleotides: TGCAGTGCCGGGACTTCTGGGAATGAGCAGTTCTTC.